This TCR beta chain was retrieved from a study of T cell responses to AZD1222 COVID-19 vaccine. At the level of the study: Whether given at about 4 or about 12 weeks, second doses were pooled. Study results and limitations: Unmutated regions of variants are reportedly targeted by nearly half of spike-specific TCRs.

Profiling relied on immunoSEQ multiplex PCR, and the TCRdb table lists in-frame clones only, not all of them. The table records 95,000 to 110,000 clones, roughly 89% of them present only once. About this clone itself: Its antigen is unknown.

This CDR3 comprises 14 residues. CDR1 SGDLS and CDR2 YYNGEE come from the germline V gene. V was shortened by 3 bases and J by 7 bases, with 11 bases between the two germline ends. The clonotype was recovered from an adult in good health. The chain combines TRBV9 with TRBJ1-6; D not resolved. The sequencing used peripheral blood, collected on day 0 of AZD1222 vaccination. The CDR3 loop is CASSGTTGNSPLHF. As DNA, the CDR3 is TGTGCCAGCAGCGGGACTACGGGAAATTCACCCCTCCACTTT. Using reference TRBV9 and TRBJ1-6 for the parts outside the CDR3, the full variable domain is DSGVTQTPKHLITATGQRVTLRCSPRSGDLSVYWYQQSLDQGLQFLIQYYNGEERAKGNILERFSAQQFPDLHSELNLSSLELGDSALYFCASSGTTGNSPLHFGNGTRLTVT.